This T cell receptor (beta chain) is from a study of blood T cell repertoires in COVID-19. Study summary: Some COVID-19 samples were acute and others convalescent; all came from the United States, Italy and Spain. PBMCs, B-cell-depleted T cells, or T cells provided the cDNA or gDNA that made up the material.

V dropped 5 bases and J dropped 0 bases, with 8 bases sitting between them. Looked up from germline, CDR1 is LGHDT and CDR2 is YNNKEL (reference sequence). The CDR3 length is 14 residues. Authors' analysis steps: Scientists estimated how many nucleated cells there were by amplifying reference gene primers. Profiled with immunoSEQ multiplex PCR; TCRdb holds only in-frame clones, not every one. That table supplies the V and J calls and clone size; D and trimming were determined from the DNA. This table holds 200,000 to 300,000 clones, 83% found once. The sequencing input was peripheral blood. The clonotype was recovered from a human donor in a cohort sampled during active COVID-19. This chain uses TRBV3-1 (or the pseudogene TRBV3-2) with TRBJ1-5; D remains unclear. CDR3 DNA sequence: TGTGCCAGCAGCGCGGGATCTAGCAATCAGCCCCAGCATTTT. Encoded protein: CASSAGSSNQPQHF.